This T cell receptor beta chain was identified during a study of CD8+CD57+ T cells in acquired aplastic anemia. Study-level background: The sorted CD4+ and CD8+ cells yielded an average around 3.2 ug of DNA. There were 10 million to 12 million reads, on average, for CD4+ cells from healthy donors. Study-level results: Patients and controls had CD8+ Simpson's diversity values that were not significantly distinct. Around 30 sequences, all CD8+ CDR3, were shared between patients and controls.

With regard to this clonotype: Its antigen is still unknown.

Template material for TCR beta VDJ and CDR3 profiling consisted of genomic DNA. Using its own MiXCR run on the reads, TCRdb lists one record per CDR3 protein. Seen here are hundreds of thousands of distinct CDR3 sequences, about two thirds observed once, and the top ten hold more than 3.5%. The germline gives CDR1 DFQATT, CDR2 SNEGSKA (reference sequence). CDR3 length: 14 residues. The germline V and J ends were trimmed by 5 bases and 6 bases, with 19 bases remaining between them. This TCR was recovered from a human donor in good health, serving as a control. The rearrangement joins TRBV20-1 to TRBJ1-2, with a tentative D call TRBD1 (5 bases). What was sequenced was sorted CD4+, CD8+, or CD8+CD57+ T cells (not recorded which) from PBMCs. The CDR3: CSARPVRAKNGYTF. The CDR3 nucleotides are TGCAGTGCTCGTCCAGTCAGGGCTAAGAATGGCTACACCTTC.